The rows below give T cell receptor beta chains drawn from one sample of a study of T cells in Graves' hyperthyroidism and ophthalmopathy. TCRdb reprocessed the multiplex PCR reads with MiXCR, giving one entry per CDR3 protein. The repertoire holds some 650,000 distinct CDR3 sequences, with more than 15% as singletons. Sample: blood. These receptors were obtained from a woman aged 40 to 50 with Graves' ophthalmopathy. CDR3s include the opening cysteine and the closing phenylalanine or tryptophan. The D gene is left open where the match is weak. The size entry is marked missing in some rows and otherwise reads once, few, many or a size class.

CASSSPRDGAYEQYF | TGTGCCAGCAGCTCTCCCCGTGACGGGGCCTACGAGCAGTACTTC | NA | TRBJ2-7 | NA | TRBV11-2
CASSLEAGSTDTQYF | TGCGCCAGCAGCTTGGAGGCGGGGAGCACAGATACGCAGTATTTT | NA | TRBJ2-3 | many | TRBV5-1
CASWTGVRNQPQHF | TGTGCCTCCTGGACAGGGGTCCGCAATCAGCCCCAGCATTTT | TRBD1 | TRBJ1-5 | few | TRBV10-3
CSARLTSGGATYNEQFF | TGCAGTGCTAGACTTACTAGCGGGGGGGCAACCTACAATGAGCAGTTCTTC | TRBD2 | TRBJ2-1 | NA | TRBV20-1
CASSFGDTQYF | TGTGCCAGCAGCTTCGGAGATACGCAGTATTTT | NA | TRBJ2-3 | many | TRBV28
CASILPGTGQNTGELFF | TGTGCCAGCATCCTACCCGGGACAGGGCAGAACACCGGGGAGCTGTTTTTT | TRBD1 | TRBJ2-2 | many | TRBV2
CASSWVGQNTEAFF | TGTGCCAGCAGTTGGGTGGGGCAGAACACTGAAGCTTTCTTT | NA | TRBJ1-1 | NA | TRBV12-3/TRBV12-4
CASSHPGTTYEQYF | TGTGCCAGCAGCCACCCCGGGACGACCTACGAGCAGTACTTC | NA | TRBJ2-7 | many | TRBV14
CASSPLQGGTDTQYF | TGTGCCAGCTCACCGCTTCAGGGAGGCACAGATACGCAGTATTTT | NA | TRBJ2-3 | many | TRBV18
CASSATGLNAEAFF | TGTGCCAGCTCAGCAACAGGGCTCAATGCTGAAGCTTTCTTT | NA | TRBJ1-1 | many | TRBV18
CSAGTHRYNEQFF | TGCAGTGCCGGGACTCATCGGTACAATGAGCAGTTCTTC | NA | TRBJ2-1 | few | TRBV20-1
CSARLLSGANVLTF | TGCAGTGCACGCTTGCTCTCTGGGGCCAACGTCCTGACTTTC | NA | TRBJ2-6 | many | TRBV20-1
CSVGLVGARTQYF | TGCAGCGTTGGACTTGTTGGGGCAAGGACGCAGTATTTT | NA | TRBJ2-3 | once | TRBV29-1
CASSLSGREVTEAFF | TGTGCCAGCAGTTTATCGGGCAGGGAAGTGACTGAAGCTTTCTTT | NA | TRBJ1-1 | many | TRBV12-3/TRBV12-4
CASSQTETGELFF | TGTGCCAGCAGCCAAACAGAAACCGGGGAGCTGTTTTTT | NA | TRBJ2-2 | many | TRBV7-9
CASSEAPSTLSSYGYTF | TGTGCCAGCAGTGAAGCTCCTAGTACTTTAAGCAGCTATGGCTACACCTTC | NA | TRBJ1-2 | NA | TRBV6-1
CASSFRGETTQYF | TGTGCCAGCAGTTTCAGGGGGGAAACTACGCAGTATTTT | NA | TRBJ2-3 | many | TRBV12-3/TRBV12-4
CASSPSGYAANTGELFF | TGTGCCAGCAGCCCTTCCGGGTACGCAGCGAACACCGGGGAGCTGTTTTTT | NA | TRBJ2-2 | few | TRBV5-5
CASTPSDEQFF | TGTGCCAGCACCCCGTCGGATGAGCAGTTCTTC | NA | TRBJ2-1 | few | TRBV11-2
CSVDTGSAGNTIYF | TGCAGCGTTGATACGGGGTCGGCTGGAAACACCATATATTTT | NA | TRBJ1-3 | few | TRBV29-1
CASSLSDGDEQYF | TGCGCCAGCAGCTTAAGTGACGGTGACGAGCAGTACTTC | NA | TRBJ2-7 | many | TRBV5-1
CASSQGSDQETQYF | TGTGCCAGCAGCCAAGGCTCCGACCAAGAGACCCAGTACTTC | NA | TRBJ2-5 | many | TRBV3-1
CASSADRVSAFF | TGTGCCAGCAGCGCCGACAGGGTAAGCGCTTTCTTT | TRBD1 | TRBJ1-1 | few | TRBV6-1